The entry that follows covers one TCR beta chain sequence. What it binds is unknown. These data originate in a study of beta chain features in type 1 diabetes. As every portion of the isolated RNA was reverse transcribed, the sequencing read expressed TCRB transcripts. Only in-frame clones appear in the TCRdb table, and some are missing; sequencing was by immunoSEQ multiplex PCR. This sample carries under 150,000 clones, 6.9% of them seen once, and the ten largest clones take about 1.4%. After removal of 0 bases from V and 2 bases from J, the junction contained 2 bases not matched to a gene. The CDR3 sequence is 15 residues long. Germline V gene sequence: CDR1 SGHTS, CDR2 YDEGEE. Sorted CD4+ subsets: naive, central memory, regulatory, stem cell-like memory (CD45RO/CCR7/CD25/CD127/CD95/CD27 panel). Broader study findings: A potential influence of HLA type upon TCRB rearrangement remained unresolved herein.

The sample was central memory CD4+ T cells from blood. V is TRBV5-8 and J is TRBJ1-2, with 9 bases identical to TRBD1. The TCR originated in a woman aged 25 to 39 in good health. The CDR3 DNA reads as TGTGCCAGCAGCTTGGGGGACAGGGTGAACTATGGCTACACCTTC. Encoded protein: CASSLGDRVNYGYTF.